What follows are 25 T cell receptor beta chains derived from one specimen sequenced in a study of blood T cells in healthy people across ages. With a J-beta primer mix and a sample-barcoded 5' primer, a second PCR ran about 7 to 12 cycles. TCRdb itself ran the 5' RACE reads through MiXCR, one entry per CDR3 protein. The table lists approximately 580,000 distinct CDR3 sequences, around 24% of them singletons, with just under 9% in the top ten. These data are also associated with another study on T cells of mothers and their children.

Sequenced sample: blood. These receptors were collected from a boy younger than 18 in good health.

J is TRBJ1-5 and V is TRBV6-5; D might be TRBD1 (6 bases). Germline CDR1 and CDR2: MNHEY and SVGAGI. V dropped 5 bases and J dropped 10 bases, with 18 bases sitting between them. CDR3 length equals 14 residues. The CDR3 DNA reads TGTGCCAGCAGTCAAACAGGGATGGGATCCCCCCAGCATTTT. It codes for CASSQTGMGSPQHF.

The V and J genes are TRBV29-1 and TRBJ1-2; 7 positions agree with TRBD1. The CDR3 extends over 11 amino acids. Trimming removed 6 bases from V and 6 bases from J; junction bases left unmatched: 4. Germline lookup yields CDR1 SQVTM and CDR2 ANQGSEA. The CDR3 spells CSVDRMDGYTF. CDR3 DNA: TGCAGCGTGGACAGGATGGATGGCTACACCTTC.

The V call is TRBV6-6, the J call TRBJ2-5, with a weak D call TRBD1 (5 bases). The J call may be incorrect, as the DNA end agrees better with TRBJ2-7. Germline V gene data show CDR1 as MNHNY and CDR2 as SVGAGI (reference sequence). There are 14 residues in the CDR3. The CDR3 is CASSLTVLSYEQYF. The CDR3 nucleotides read TGTGCCAGCAGTTTGACAGTTCTCTCCTACGAGCAGTACTTC.

The sample holds a few counts of this clonotype. This chain links TRBV2 with TRBJ2-6; D is uncertain. The CDR3 is made up of 14 amino acids. Germline CDR1 is SNHLY and CDR2 is FYNNEI. V was shortened by 5 bases and J by 0 bases, with 5 bases between the two germline ends. The CDR3 here is CASSRISGANVLTF. CDR3 bases: TGTGCCAGCAGTCGGATCTCTGGGGCCAACGTCCTGACTTTC.

This clonotype came up a few times. This chain joins TRBV5-8 and TRBJ2-5, with D perhaps being TRBD1 or TRBD2 (6 bases each). The CDR3 is made up of 15 amino acids. Germline assignment: CDR1 SGHTS and CDR2 YDEGEE. The V end lost 1 base, the J end lost 4 bases, and 14 bases lay between the germline ends. The CDR3 DNA sequence: TGTGCCAGCAGCTTGCGGGGGCGAAGGGGAGAGACCCAGTACTTC. This sequence encodes CASSLRGRRGETQYF.

This clonotype occurred a few times. The chain's CDR3 is CASSQGGTGGYGYTF. The DNA for the CDR3 is TGTGCCAGCAGCCAAGGAGGGACAGGGGGTTATGGCTACACCTTC. The chain recombines TRBV3-1 with TRBJ1-2; TRBD1 matches at 11 bases. The CDR3 covers 15 residues. Germline CDR1 LGHDT, CDR2 YNNKEL (reference sequence). Trimming at V came to 1 base and at J to 5 bases, leaving 3 bases not matched to a gene.

There are a few counts of this clonotype. This sequence joins TRBV7-2 and TRBJ1-4, with D tentatively TRBD1 (5 bases). CDR3 length: 17 amino acids. Trimming stripped 0 bases from V and 5 bases from J, with 16 bases between. CDR1 and CDR2 from the germline V gene are SGHTA and FQGNSA. CDR3 loop: CASSLAAGRLKNEKLFF. Here the CDR3 DNA reads TGTGCCAGCAGCTTAGCCGCGGGACGACTAAAGAATGAAAAACTGTTTTTT.

The rearrangement uses TRBV5-1 and TRBJ1-2; 10 nucleotides agree with TRBD1. Trimming removed 4 bases from V and 2 bases from J; junction bases left unmatched: 11. Per the germline V gene, CDR1 is SGHRS and CDR2 is YFSETQ. The CDR3 is made up of 17 amino acids. In DNA form, the CDR3 reads TGCGCCAGCAGCCTGGGACAGGGGCTTGACTTGAACTATGGCTACACCTTC. The encoded protein is CASSLGQGLDLNYGYTF.

This clonotype was recorded many times. V usage is TRBV29-1 and J usage is TRBJ2-1; 12 bases align to TRBD2. Trimming took 3 bases from V and 12 from J; bases not matched to a gene: 9. The CDR3 is 14 residues long. From germline, CDR1 is SQVTM and CDR2 ANQGSEA. CDR3 sequence reads: CSVDGLAGGPSQFF. Written as DNA, the CDR3 is TGCAGCGTTGACGGGCTAGCGGGAGGGCCATCGCAGTTCTTC.

This clonotype was counted ten times or more. The CDR3 reads CSVGDRGQLKQYF. The CDR3 DNA follows: TGCAGCGTTGGGGACAGGGGGCAGTTGAAGCAGTACTTC. The rearrangement joins TRBV29-1 to TRBJ2-7; the match to TRBD1 covers 12 bases. The CDR3 spans 13 residues. CDR1 is SQVTM, CDR2 ANQGSEA, per germline. The J segment lost 8 bases and the V segment lost 4 bases, leaving 6 bases of the junction unmatched.

In its sample, this clonotype was seen a few times. The gene calls are TRBV9 and TRBJ2-5, with TRBD2 matching 8 bases. The CDR3 has 15 amino acids. Trimming took 0 bases from V and 5 from J; bases not matched to a gene: 6. From germline, CDR1 is SGDLS and CDR2 YYNGEE. CDR3: CASSVDGRAGETQYF. The CDR3 region has the DNA TGTGCCAGCAGCGTAGACGGGAGGGCCGGGGAGACCCAGTACTTC. Together with reference TRBV9 and TRBJ2-5, the CDR3 gives the full variable domain: DSGVTQTPKHLITATGQRVTLRCSPRSGDLSVYWYQQSLDQGLQFLIQYYNGEERAKGNILERFSAQQFPDLHSELNLSSLELGDSALYFCASSVDGRAGETQYFGPGTRLLVL.

In its sample, this clonotype was seen once. The rearrangement links TRBV7-9 to TRBJ2-1; 9 bases line up with TRBD2. The CDR3 consists of 15 residues. Germline V gives CDR1 SEHNR, CDR2 FQNEAQ (reference sequence). V gave up 0 bases and J gave up 10 bases; unmatched junction bases: 7. CDR3 sequence reads: CASSLAAGGRTEQFF. The CDR3 DNA sequence: TGTGCCAGCAGCTTAGCAGCGGGGGGACGAACCGAGCAGTTCTTC. Full variable domain (remainder filled in from reference TRBV7-9 and TRBJ2-1): DTGVSQNPRHKITKRGQNVTFRCDPISEHNRLYWYRQTLGQGPEFLTYFQNEAQLEKSRLLSDRFSAERPKGSFSTLEIQRTEQGDSAMYLCASSLAAGGRTEQFFGPGTRLTVL.

The V call is TRBV6-4, the J call TRBJ2-4; unclear D gene. The V gene's germline CDR1 is MRHNA and CDR2 SNTAGT. The CDR3 is 12 amino acids. Trimming shortened V by 2 bases and J by 2 bases, and 1 base separated the two germline ends. The CDR3 protein is CASSDTKNIQYF. CDR3 nucleotide sequence: TGTGCCAGCAGTGACACCAAAAACATTCAGTACTTC.

The rearrangement uses TRBV12-3 or TRBV12-4 and TRBJ1-2; D not resolved. V lost 6 bases and J lost 5, with 13 bases in between. CDR3 length equals 13 residues. CDR3 bases: TGTGCCAGCAGGGACGGATTGCGGTATGGCTACACCTTC. As protein: CASRDGLRYGYTF.

A few counts support this clonotype. This chain links TRBV20-1 with TRBJ1-2; 7 bases are a match to TRBD1. Per the germline V gene, CDR1 is DFQATT and CDR2 is SNEGSKA (reference sequence). J lost 2 bases, V lost 8 bases, and 2 bases had no gene match. This CDR3 contains 11 residues. Here the CDR3 reads CSLTGNYGYTF. The CDR3 nucleotides are TGCAGTTTGACAGGGAACTATGGCTACACCTTC.

This rearrangement joins TRBV7-8 to TRBJ2-7; D may be TRBD1 (6 bases). Trimming shortened V by 3 bases and J by 4 bases, and 10 bases separated the two germline ends. CDR1 is SGHVS, CDR2 FQNEAQ, per germline. The CDR3 contains 13 residues. The CDR3 nucleotides read TGTGCCAGCAGCTTGGGGGCGCGGTACGAGCAGTACTTC. This gives the protein CASSLGARYEQYF.

This clonotype was observed a handful of times. This rearrangement joins TRBV6-2 or TRBV6-3 to TRBJ2-2; TRBD2 aligns across 11 bases. J was trimmed by 4 bases and V by 2 bases; bases with no gene match: 6. This CDR3 is built from 17 residues. Germline assignment: CDR1 MNHEY and CDR2 SVGEGT. The CDR3 is CASSYPTSGVFTGELFF. The DNA of the CDR3 is TGTGCCAGCAGTTACCCGACTAGCGGGGTTTTCACCGGGGAGCTGTTTTTT.

This clonotype was picked up one time. This chain uses TRBV27 with TRBJ1-1; unclear D gene. V dropped 3 bases and J dropped 2 bases, with 13 bases sitting between them. This CDR3 region has 15 residues. The germline CDR1 and CDR2 sequences are MNHEY and SMNVEV (reference sequence). CDR3 residues: CASSFGWGINTEAFF. CDR3 nucleotide sequence: TGTGCCAGCAGTTTTGGTTGGGGAATTAACACTGAAGCTTTCTTT.

This clonotype was observed a handful of times. V and J are TRBV29-1 and TRBJ1-2; a possible D gene is TRBD1 (5 bases). The CDR3 extends over 15 amino acids. V shed 3 bases and J shed 5 bases, with 19 bases lying between them. CDR1 is SQVTM and CDR2 is ANQGSEA in the germline V gene. CDR3 loop: CSVEILQVVIYGYTF. CDR3 nucleotides: TGCAGCGTTGAGATACTACAGGTGGTAATTTATGGCTACACCTTC.

J is TRBJ2-5 and V is TRBV7-9; 8 positions match TRBD1. CDR1 SEHNR and CDR2 FQNEAQ come from the germline V gene (reference sequence). Unmatched junction bases numbered 13, after V lost 2 bases and J lost 5 bases. The CDR3 loop spans 17 amino acids. CDR3 DNA sequence: TGTGCCAGCAGCTTATTCTGGCAGGGGGCTTTCCGGGAGACCCAGTACTTC. It specifies CASSLFWQGAFRETQYF.

For this clonotype: The junction departs from germline at one end; a sequencing error may be responsible. The rearrangement uses TRBV7-9 and TRBJ2-7, with unresolved D. This CDR3 has 13 amino acids. CDR1 and CDR2 from the germline V gene are SEHNR and FQNEAQ (reference sequence). CDR3 sequence: CASNLVSDGEQYF. The DNA for the CDR3 is TGTGCCAGCAACTTAGTATCCGACGGCGAGCAGTACTTC.

This clonotype showed up just a few times. This chain joins TRBV12-3 or TRBV12-4 and TRBJ2-4; maybe TRBD1 (6 bases). Between the trimmed V and J ends, which lost 4 bases and 4 bases, there was a span of 8 bases. The CDR3 covers 13 residues. The CDR3 nucleotides are TGTGCCAGCAGTTCAGGGGCAAAAAACATTCAGTACTTC. This translates into CASSSGAKNIQYF.

This clonotype was found a few times. The CDR3 here is CSVEVARSTDTQYF. CDR3 nucleotides: TGCAGCGTTGAAGTCGCCCGGAGCACAGATACGCAGTATTTT. The rearrangement links TRBV29-1 to TRBJ2-3; D is uncertain. V lost 1 base, J lost 0 bases, and 8 bases lay in between. Germline CDR1 reads SQVTM; CDR2 reads ANQGSEA. This CDR3 has 14 amino acids.

Comments on this clonotype: With a much larger clone just one base away, this may be a read error. This chain uses TRBV2 with TRBJ2-1, with TRBD2 identical over 8 bases. The germline CDR1 and CDR2 sequences are SNHLY and FYNNEI. The CDR3 consists of 15 residues. The ends lost 6 bases at V and 6 bases at J; junction bases unmatched: 10. The CDR3 sequence: CASSLLAGICNEQFF. CDR3 DNA sequence: TGTGCCAGCAGCCTTCTAGCGGGTATATGCAATGAGCAGTTCTTC.

V usage is TRBV7-2 and J usage is TRBJ2-7; D might be TRBD1 or TRBD2, each matching 5 bases. Germline CDR1 reads SGHTA; CDR2 reads FQGNSA. CDR3 length: 15 residues. The ends were cut back, 7 bases at V and 1 base at J, with 17 bases in the middle. The CDR3 loop reads CASTPRGRASYEQYF. CDR3 DNA: TGTGCCAGCACCCCGAGGGGCAGGGCTTCCTACGAGCAGTACTTC.